The clone carrying this T cell receptor beta chain is termed medium-sized. Its antigen is undetermined. The data were taken from a study of vaccination and CD4 T cells after COVID-19. At the level of the study: The post-vaccine samples came a median approximately 73 days after dose two (range 14 to 241).

The CDR3 contains 13 residues. Germline CDR1 DFQATT, CDR2 SNEGSKA (reference sequence). The ends were cut back, 0 bases at V and 8 bases at J, with 13 bases in the middle. The treatment denotes: roughly 10-day PBMC culture with coronavirus spike peptide pools or control peptides (ViraFEST assay). Days 3 and 7 saw half the medium swapped for fresh IL-2 medium. With the Oncomine TCR Beta short-read assay, DNA from cultured CD4+ T cells was sequenced. Investigators obtained genomic DNA by extraction from cultured CD4+ T cells. TCRdb analysed the PCR reads with MiXCR anew, one entry per CDR3 protein. The repertoire includes roughly 4,200 distinct CDR3 sequences, 20% of them detected once, and around 19% sits in the top ten.

This TCR derives from a human donor who had recovered from COVID-19. The V and J genes are TRBV20-1 and TRBJ1-2, with D perhaps TRBD1 (5 bases). Sequencing was done on a sample of CD4+ T cells from blood, cultured in vitro. The CDR3: CSARDGGIAGYTF. As DNA, the CDR3 is TGCAGTGCTAGAGATGGGGGGATAGCAGGCTACACCTTC.